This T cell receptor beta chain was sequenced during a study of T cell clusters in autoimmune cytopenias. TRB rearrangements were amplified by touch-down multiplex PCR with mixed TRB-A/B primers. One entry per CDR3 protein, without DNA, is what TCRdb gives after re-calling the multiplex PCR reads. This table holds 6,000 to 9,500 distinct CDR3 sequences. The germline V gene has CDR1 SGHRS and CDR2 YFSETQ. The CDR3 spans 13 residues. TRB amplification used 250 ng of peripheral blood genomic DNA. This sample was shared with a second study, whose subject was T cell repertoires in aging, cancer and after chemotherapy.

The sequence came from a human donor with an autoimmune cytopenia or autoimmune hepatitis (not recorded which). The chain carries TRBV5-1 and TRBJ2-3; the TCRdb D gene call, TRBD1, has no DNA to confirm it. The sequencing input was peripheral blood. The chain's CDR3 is CASSIGQTDTQYF.